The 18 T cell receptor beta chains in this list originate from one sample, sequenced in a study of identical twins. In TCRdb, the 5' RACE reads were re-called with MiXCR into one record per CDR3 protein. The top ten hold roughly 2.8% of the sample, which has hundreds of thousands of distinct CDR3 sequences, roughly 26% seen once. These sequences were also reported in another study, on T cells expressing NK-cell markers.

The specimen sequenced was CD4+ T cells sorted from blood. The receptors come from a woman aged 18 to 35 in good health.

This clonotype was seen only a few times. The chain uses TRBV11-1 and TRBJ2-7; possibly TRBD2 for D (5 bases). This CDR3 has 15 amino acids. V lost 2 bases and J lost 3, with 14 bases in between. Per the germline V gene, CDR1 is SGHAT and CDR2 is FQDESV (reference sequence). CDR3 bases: TGTGCCAGCAGCTTAAACATCGGGGTCTACTACGAGCAGTACTTC. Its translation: CASSLNIGVYYEQYF.

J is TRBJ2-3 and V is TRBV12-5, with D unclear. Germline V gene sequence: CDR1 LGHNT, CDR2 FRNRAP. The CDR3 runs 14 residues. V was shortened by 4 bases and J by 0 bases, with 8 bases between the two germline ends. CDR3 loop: CASGSTFSTDTQYF. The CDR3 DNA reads TGTGCTAGTGGTTCCACCTTCAGCACAGATACGCAGTATTTT.

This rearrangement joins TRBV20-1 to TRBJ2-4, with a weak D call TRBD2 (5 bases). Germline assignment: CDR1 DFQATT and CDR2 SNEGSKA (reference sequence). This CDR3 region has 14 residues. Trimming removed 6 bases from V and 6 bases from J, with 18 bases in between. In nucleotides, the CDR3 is TGCAGTGCCCCGGATGCCCGGGGAATAAACATTCAGTACTTC. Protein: CSAPDARGINIQYF.

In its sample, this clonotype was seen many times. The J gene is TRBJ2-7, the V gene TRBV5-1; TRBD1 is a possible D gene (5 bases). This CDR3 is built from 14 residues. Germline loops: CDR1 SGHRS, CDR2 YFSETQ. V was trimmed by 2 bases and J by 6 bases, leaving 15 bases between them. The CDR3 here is CASSFLQGSGEQYF. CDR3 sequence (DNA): TGCGCCAGCAGCTTTCTTCAGGGATCAGGCGAGCAGTACTTC.

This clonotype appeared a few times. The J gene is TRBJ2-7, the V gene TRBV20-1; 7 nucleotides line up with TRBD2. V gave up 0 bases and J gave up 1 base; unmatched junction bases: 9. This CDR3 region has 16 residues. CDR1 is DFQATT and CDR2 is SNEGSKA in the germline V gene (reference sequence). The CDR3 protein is CSARDSFTGLSYEQYF. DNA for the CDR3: TGCAGTGCTAGAGATTCTTTTACGGGACTATCCTACGAGCAGTACTTC.

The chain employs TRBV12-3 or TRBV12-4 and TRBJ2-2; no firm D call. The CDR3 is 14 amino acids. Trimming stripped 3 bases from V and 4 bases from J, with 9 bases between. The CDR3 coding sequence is TGTGCCAGCAGTTTGAGCAGCCGCACCGGGGAGCTGTTTTTT. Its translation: CASSLSSRTGELFF.

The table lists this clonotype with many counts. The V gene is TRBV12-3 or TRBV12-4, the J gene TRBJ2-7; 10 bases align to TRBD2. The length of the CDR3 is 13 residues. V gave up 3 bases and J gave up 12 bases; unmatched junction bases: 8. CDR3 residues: CASSFGAGGPLYF. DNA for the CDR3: TGTGCCAGCAGTTTCGGAGCGGGAGGGCCATTGTACTTC.

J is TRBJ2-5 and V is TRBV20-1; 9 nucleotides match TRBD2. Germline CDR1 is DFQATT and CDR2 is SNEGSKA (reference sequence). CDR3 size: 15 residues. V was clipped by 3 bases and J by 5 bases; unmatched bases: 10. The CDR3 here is CSASLTSGGRETQYF. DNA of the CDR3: TGCAGTGCTAGTCTGACTAGCGGAGGCCGGGAGACCCAGTACTTC.

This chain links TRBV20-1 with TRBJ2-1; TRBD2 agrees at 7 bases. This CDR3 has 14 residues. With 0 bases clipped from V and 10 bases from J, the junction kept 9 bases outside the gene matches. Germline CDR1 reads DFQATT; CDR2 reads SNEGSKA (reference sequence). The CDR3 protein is CSARDGRVRPEQFF. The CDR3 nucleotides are TGCAGTGCTAGAGATGGGAGGGTTCGACCCGAGCAGTTCTTC.

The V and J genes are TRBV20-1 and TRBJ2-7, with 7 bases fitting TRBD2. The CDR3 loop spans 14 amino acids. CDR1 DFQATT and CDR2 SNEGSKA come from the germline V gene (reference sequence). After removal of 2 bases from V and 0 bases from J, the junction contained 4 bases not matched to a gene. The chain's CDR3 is CSARNQRGSYEQYF. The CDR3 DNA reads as TGCAGTGCTAGAAACCAGCGGGGCTCCTACGAGCAGTACTTC.

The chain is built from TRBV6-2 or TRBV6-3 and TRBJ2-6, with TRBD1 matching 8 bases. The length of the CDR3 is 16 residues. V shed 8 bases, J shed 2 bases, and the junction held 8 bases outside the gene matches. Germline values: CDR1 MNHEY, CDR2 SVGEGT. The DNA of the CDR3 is TGTGCCAGCGCCCGGACAGGGCTGACTGGGGCCAACGTCCTGACTTTC. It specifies CASARTGLTGANVLTF.

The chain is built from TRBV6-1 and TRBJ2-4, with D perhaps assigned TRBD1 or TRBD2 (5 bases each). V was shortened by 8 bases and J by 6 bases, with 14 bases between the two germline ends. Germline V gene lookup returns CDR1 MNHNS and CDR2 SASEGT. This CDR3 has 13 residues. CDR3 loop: CASYIPGTNIQYF. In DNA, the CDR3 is TGTGCCAGCTACATCCCGGGGACAAACATTCAGTACTTC.

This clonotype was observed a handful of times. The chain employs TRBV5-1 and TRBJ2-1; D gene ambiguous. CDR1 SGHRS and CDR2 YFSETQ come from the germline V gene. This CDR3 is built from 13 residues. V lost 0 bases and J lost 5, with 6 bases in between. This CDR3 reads CASSLARNNEQFF. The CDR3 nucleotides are TGCGCCAGCAGCTTGGCCAGGAACAATGAGCAGTTCTTC.

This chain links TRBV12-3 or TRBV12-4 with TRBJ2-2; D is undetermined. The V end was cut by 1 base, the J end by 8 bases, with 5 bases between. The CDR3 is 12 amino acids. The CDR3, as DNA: TGTGCCAGCAGTTTAGTCAGAGGGGAGCTGTTTTTT. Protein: CASSLVRGELFF.

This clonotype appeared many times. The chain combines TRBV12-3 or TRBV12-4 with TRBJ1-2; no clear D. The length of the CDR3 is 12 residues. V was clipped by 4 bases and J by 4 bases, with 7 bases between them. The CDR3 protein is CASSSSLYGYTF. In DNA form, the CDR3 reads TGTGCCAGCAGTTCTTCACTCTATGGCTACACCTTC.

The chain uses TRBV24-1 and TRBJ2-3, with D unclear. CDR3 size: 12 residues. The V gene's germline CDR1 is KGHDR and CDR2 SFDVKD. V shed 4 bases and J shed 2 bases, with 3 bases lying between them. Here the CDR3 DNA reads TGTGCCACCAGTGAAGACACAGATACGCAGTATTTT. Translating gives CATSEDTDTQYF.

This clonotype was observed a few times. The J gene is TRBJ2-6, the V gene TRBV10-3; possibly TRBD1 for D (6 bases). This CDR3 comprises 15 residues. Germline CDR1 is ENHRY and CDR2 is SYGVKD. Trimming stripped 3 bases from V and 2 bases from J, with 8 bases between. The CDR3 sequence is CAISDNRAGANVLTF. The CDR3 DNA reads TGTGCCATCAGTGACAACAGGGCTGGGGCCAACGTCCTGACTTTC.

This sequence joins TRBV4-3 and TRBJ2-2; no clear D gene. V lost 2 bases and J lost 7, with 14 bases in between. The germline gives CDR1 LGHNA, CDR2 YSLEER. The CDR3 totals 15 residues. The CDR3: CASSQIVTASGELFF. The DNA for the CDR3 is TGCGCCAGCAGCCAAATTGTCACGGCAAGCGGGGAGCTGTTTTTT.